The 4 T cell receptor beta chains listed next were all sequenced from one sample in a study of patients and donors after allogeneic stem cell transplantation. In TCRdb, the RT-PCR reads were re-called with MiXCR into one record per CDR3 protein. The top ten hold about 3.3% of the sample, which has under 200,000 distinct CDR3 sequences, 30% seen once. The sequenced material came from blood, either unsorted or a sorted T cell fraction (not recorded which). All receptors derive from a human donor who was either an allogeneic HSCT recipient or a stem cell or donor lymphocyte infusion donor (not recorded which). It is not recorded whose cells these are; they may come from a transplant donor.

This clonotype has a count of ten or more. The chain is built from TRBV7-9 and TRBJ2-1; TRBD2 agrees at 8 bases. There are 14 residues in the CDR3. V lost 2 bases to trimming and J lost 3 bases; unmatched junction nucleotides: 0. CDR1 is SEHNR, CDR2 FQNEAQ, per germline (reference sequence). The CDR3 DNA sequence: TGTGCCAGCAGCTTAAGCGGGAGCTACAATGAGCAGTTCTTC. It is translated as CASSLSGSYNEQFF.

This clonotype appeared a few times. The chain joins TRBV7-2 to TRBJ1-3; D call uncertain. The germline V and J ends were trimmed by 3 bases and 2 bases, with 5 bases remaining between them. Germline loops: CDR1 SGHTA, CDR2 FQGNSA. This CDR3 has 13 residues. The chain's CDR3 is CASSFYAGNTIYF. For the CDR3, the DNA is TGTGCCAGCAGCTTTTACGCTGGAAACACCATATATTTT. The full variable domain, in which reference TRBV7-2 and TRBJ1-3 provide the parts outside the CDR3, is GAGVSQSPSNKVTEKGKDVELRCDPISGHTALYWYRQSLGQGLEFLIYFQGNSAPDKSGLPSDRFSAERTGGSVSTLTIQRTQQEDSAVYLCASSFYAGNTIYFGEGSWLTVV.

The chain uses TRBV29-1 and TRBJ2-7; 8 bases are shared with TRBD2. Germline V gives CDR1 SQVTM, CDR2 ANQGSEA. The CDR3 extends over 15 amino acids. Trimming cost V 2 bases and J 2 bases; bases outside gene matches: 8. In DNA, the CDR3 is TGCAGCGTTGAAATCCCAAGCGGGAGACCCTACGAGCAGTACTTC. This sequence encodes CSVEIPSGRPYEQYF.

This clonotype was seen more than once but under ten times. The J gene is TRBJ2-1, the V gene TRBV6-2 or TRBV6-3; 11 bases align to TRBD2. The CDR3 totals 16 residues. Germline lookup yields CDR1 MNHEY and CDR2 SVGEGT. The V segment lost 6 bases and the J segment 7 bases; nucleotides outside the gene matches: 11. The CDR3 DNA follows: TGTGCCAGCAGCCAAACTAGCGGGAGTCTATGGAATGAGCAGTTCTTC. It codes for CASSQTSGSLWNEQFF.